Shown below are 10 T cell receptor beta chains from a single sample sequenced in a study of T cell responses to AZD1222 COVID-19 vaccine. Only in-frame clones appear in the TCRdb table, and some are missing; sequencing was by immunoSEQ multiplex PCR. Among about 180,000 clones listed, roughly 88% were seen once. The sample here was peripheral blood, taken on day 0 of AZD1222 vaccination. The receptors derive from an adult in good health.

This chain links TRBV18 with TRBJ2-5; 9 bases are shared with TRBD1. This CDR3 has 15 residues. The germline V gene has CDR1 KGHSH and CDR2 LQKENI. Trimming removed 5 bases from V and 5 bases from J; junction bases left unmatched: 9. In DNA, the CDR3 is TGTGCCAGCTCATATACGGGACAGGGAAAGGAGACCCAGTACTTC. It specifies CASSYTGQGKETQYF.

The chain has TRBV7-3 and TRBJ2-1, with 9 bases matching TRBD2. CDR3 length equals 17 residues. Germline values: CDR1 SGHTA, CDR2 FQGTGA. The V and J ends lost 5 bases and 5 bases, in that order; junction bases with no gene match: 13. The CDR3 here is CASSTPRASGDNNEQFF. The CDR3 coding sequence is TGTGCCAGCAGCACTCCCCGGGCTAGCGGGGATAACAATGAGCAGTTCTTC.

This sequence joins TRBV18 and TRBJ1-4; D uncertain. The germline V and J ends were trimmed by 4 bases and 6 bases, with 6 bases remaining between them. Germline V lookup: CDR1 KGHSH, CDR2 LQKENI. CDR3 length: 12 residues. The DNA of the CDR3 is TGTGCCAGCTCACGCGAGGATGAAAAACTGTTTTTT. Its protein product is CASSREDEKLFF. Combining the CDR3 with reference TRBV18 and TRBJ1-4 gives the whole variable domain NAGVMQNPRHLVRRRGQEARLRCSPMKGHSHVYWYRQLPEEGLKFMVYLQKENIIDESGMPKERFSAEFPKEGPSILRIQQVVRGDSAAYFCASSREDEKLFFGSGTQLSVL.

As regards this clone: At one boundary the junction diverges from the germline segment, which might be a read error. The chain has TRBV7-3 and TRBJ2-7; 8 bases agree with TRBD1. Per the germline V gene, CDR1 is SGHTA and CDR2 is FQGTGA. CDR3 length: 14 residues. CDR3 amino acids: CASSLTGGSYEQYF. The CDR3 bases are TGTGCCAGCAGTTTAACAGGGGGTTCCTACGAGCAGTACTTC.

Turning to this clone: The sample carries other DNA sequences with the same CDR3. This chain connects TRBV28 to TRBJ1-2; D is uncertain. V lost 2 bases, J lost 5 bases, and 6 bases lay in between. The germline gives CDR1 MDHEN, CDR2 SYDVKM. The CDR3 runs to 12 residues. CDR3 nucleotide sequence: TGTGCCAGCAGTTTAAGCAGTTATGGCTACACCTTC. Translating it yields CASSLSSYGYTF.

This clone was recorded a few times. The chain is built from TRBV19 and TRBJ2-2; 7 bases align to TRBD1. The CDR3 covers 16 residues. Germline CDR1 reads LNHDA; CDR2 reads SQIVND (reference sequence). V lost 5 bases and J lost 2; bases outside the gene matches: 8. CDR3 bases: TGTGCCAGTAGTCTGACCCGGGACAGAAACACCGGGGAGCTGTTTTTT. This codes for CASSLTRDRNTGELFF.

V usage is TRBV9 and J usage is TRBJ1-2; 7 bases are shared with TRBD1. Germline V gives CDR1 SGDLS, CDR2 YYNGEE. Trimming took 0 bases from V and 4 from J; bases not matched to a gene: 15. The CDR3 loop spans 18 amino acids. Here the CDR3 reads CASSVAQTGTEHPYGYTF. The CDR3 DNA reads TGTGCCAGCAGCGTAGCCCAGACAGGGACAGAGCACCCCTATGGCTACACCTTC.

This clone was seen once. V is TRBV5-1 and J is TRBJ2-3; D might be TRBD1 or TRBD2, each matching 5 bases. The V gene lost 0 bases and the J gene lost 5 bases, with 10 bases spanning the gap. The CDR3 length is 14 residues. Germline V CDR1 and CDR2: SGHRS, YFSETQ. The CDR3 sequence: CASSLEAGRDTQYF. The CDR3 nucleotides read TGCGCCAGCAGCTTGGAGGCAGGGAGAGATACGCAGTATTTT.

This clone was counted a single time. This sequence joins TRBV5-6 and TRBJ2-7; D assignment may be TRBD1 or TRBD2 (5 bases each). The CDR3 is 16 amino acids. Trimming cost V 0 bases and J 0 bases, with 13 bases left between them. Germline lookup yields CDR1 SGHDT and CDR2 YYEEEE. Here the CDR3 DNA reads TGTGCCAGCAGCTTGGATACGGGGCTAAGCTCCTACGAGCAGTACTTC. It translates to CASSLDTGLSSYEQYF.

This CDR3 reads CASRDSGRIYNEQFF. The CDR3 DNA sequence: TGTGCCAGCAGAGATAGCGGGAGGATTTACAATGAGCAGTTCTTC. This chain links TRBV25-1 with TRBJ2-1, with 10 bases aligning to TRBD2. Germline lookup yields CDR1 MGHDK and CDR2 SYGVNS. This CDR3 region has 15 residues. V was clipped by 6 bases and J by 4 bases; unmatched bases: 6.